The next 30 T cell receptor beta chains were all read from a single sample in a study of T cells in tuberculosis. Time point meaning: new active TB diagnosis, blood taken before or within 7 days of starting treatment. TCRdb keeps only in-frame clones here, not all; method: immunoSEQ multiplex PCR. The sample includes approximately 49,000 clones, 90% to 95% of them seen just once. The specimen comprised PBMCs, sampled at tuberculosis diagnosis. The origin of the receptors is an adult with tuberculosis.

The chain uses TRBV28 and TRBJ1-1; perhaps TRBD1 as D (6 bases). CDR3 size: 15 residues. Trimming pared 4 bases from V and 6 bases from J, leaving 18 bases between. Germline V gene data show CDR1 as MDHEN and CDR2 as SYDVKM. The CDR3 coding sequence is TGTGCCAGCAGTTCGGCCACAGGGCCAACTTCTGAAGCTTTCTTT. As protein: CASSSATGPTSEAFF.

V gene TRBV11-2 combines with J gene TRBJ2-2; 10 nucleotides match TRBD2. V was clipped by 3 bases and J by 1 base; unmatched bases: 5. This CDR3 has 17 amino acids. CDR1 and CDR2 (germline): SGHAT, FQNNGV. DNA of the CDR3: TGTGCCAGCAGCTTCCCCAGACTAGCGGGGAACACCGGGGAGCTGTTTTTT. Translated, it gives CASSFPRLAGNTGELFF. The full variable domain, in which reference TRBV11-2 and TRBJ2-2 provide the parts outside the CDR3, is EAGVAQSPRYKIIEKRQSVAFWCNPISGHATLYWYQQILGQGPKLLIQFQNNGVVDDSQLPKDRFSAERLKGVDSTLKIQPAKLEDSAVYLCASSFPRLAGNTGELFFGEGSRLTVL.

This clone has a single count. The CDR3 DNA is TGTGCCAGTAGTTTTCGGGACAGGGGGCGTATTAACTATGGCTACACCTTC. Its protein is CASSFRDRGRINYGYTF. This sequence joins TRBV19 and TRBJ1-2, with 12 positions matching TRBD1. Germline loops: CDR1 LNHDA, CDR2 SQIVND (reference sequence). Germline trimming cut 5 bases from V and 1 base from J; bases unmatched to any gene: 8. The CDR3 is 17 amino acids.

The CDR3 DNA reads as TGTGCCAGCAGCACTAGACTTGTAAGGTACTTC. This sequence encodes CASSTRLVRYF. V and J are TRBV7-8 and TRBJ2-7; TRBD2 is a possible D gene (5 bases). The CDR3 is 11 residues long. Germline V gene data show CDR1 as SGHVS and CDR2 as FQNEAQ. V was trimmed by 5 bases and J by 12 bases, leaving 14 bases between them.

V usage is TRBV27 and J usage is TRBJ1-5, with D hard to call. Germline V CDR1 and CDR2: MNHEY, SMNVEV (reference sequence). The length of the CDR3 is 13 residues. V lost 3 bases and J 6 bases, leaving 9 bases between the germline ends. In DNA form, the CDR3 reads TGTGCCAGCAGTTTCGACGGGAGTCAGCCCCAGCATTTT. Its protein is CASSFDGSQPQHF.

The genes are TRBV5-8 and TRBJ2-1, with 11 bases matching TRBD2. The junction had 0 bases not matched to a gene; V was cut back by 0 bases and J by 4 bases. The CDR3 is made up of 15 amino acids. Germline assignment: CDR1 SGHTS and CDR2 YDEGEE. CDR3 sequence (DNA): TGTGCCAGCAGCTTGGGACTAGCGGGGTACAATGAGCAGTTCTTC. It is translated as CASSLGLAGYNEQFF.

The CDR3 nucleotides are TGTGCCAGCAGCCGACAGGGATGGCGAGAGACCCAGTACTTC. This sequence encodes CASSRQGWRETQYF. The chain recombines TRBV6-5 with TRBJ2-5; TRBD1 aligns across 7 bases. Germline-derived CDR1 and CDR2 are MNHEY and SVGAGI. This CDR3 region has 14 residues. With 6 bases clipped from V and 4 bases from J, the junction kept 8 bases outside the gene matches.

The chain is built from TRBV5-1 and TRBJ2-5; maybe TRBD2 (7 bases). The CDR3 is 15 residues long. V was trimmed by 4 bases and J by 0 bases, leaving 13 bases between them. Germline CDR1 reads SGHRS; CDR2 reads YFSETQ. CDR3 in DNA: TGCGCCAGCAGCCAACGAGGGGGGGACCAAGAGACCCAGTACTTC. It translates to CASSQRGGDQETQYF.

The chain combines TRBV7-9 with TRBJ2-1, with 7 bases aligning to TRBD2. V dropped 5 bases and J dropped 2; count of bases not matched to a gene: 6. The CDR3 is 15 residues long. Germline V gene sequence: CDR1 SEHNR, CDR2 FQNEAQ (reference sequence). The CDR3 protein is CASSLRRGTYNEQFF. The DNA of the CDR3 is TGTGCCAGCAGCCTAAGGCGGGGGACCTACAATGAGCAGTTCTTC.

The rearrangement links TRBV9 to TRBJ2-1, with D unresolved. CDR1 and CDR2 from the germline V gene are SGDLS and YYNGEE. V was pared by 0 bases and J by 7 bases, with 11 bases between. This CDR3 region has 14 residues. CDR3 in amino acids: CASSVGLVPNEQFF. CDR3 coding DNA: TGTGCCAGCAGCGTAGGGCTAGTCCCGAATGAGCAGTTCTTC.

This chain uses TRBV7-2 with TRBJ2-3; 10 nucleotides line up with TRBD2. The V gene's germline CDR1 is SGHTA and CDR2 FQGNSA. The junction had 11 bases not matched to a gene; V was cut back by 5 bases and J by 0 bases. CDR3 length: 18 amino acids. The CDR3 sequence is CASSPSSGRGLSTDTQYF. CDR3 coding DNA: TGTGCCAGCAGCCCCTCTAGCGGGAGAGGTTTGAGCACAGATACGCAGTATTTT. Full variable domain (outside the CDR3, taken from reference TRBV7-2 and TRBJ2-3): GAGVSQSPSNKVTEKGKDVELRCDPISGHTALYWYRQSLGQGLEFLIYFQGNSAPDKSGLPSDRFSAERTGGSVSTLTIQRTQQEDSAVYLCASSPSSGRGLSTDTQYFGPGTRLTVL.

The gene calls are TRBV7-2 and TRBJ1-5; D is perhaps TRBD1 (5 bases). This CDR3 comprises 15 residues. V dropped 1 base and J dropped 2 bases, with 9 bases sitting between them. Germline V gene data show CDR1 as SGHTA and CDR2 as FQGNSA. The CDR3 protein is CASSLVGPGNQPQHF. As DNA, the CDR3 is TGTGCCAGCAGCTTAGTGGGGCCGGGCAATCAGCCCCAGCATTTT.

The CDR3 here is CASSSSGRARTDTQYF. The CDR3 coding sequence is TGTGCCAGCAGCTCTAGCGGGAGGGCCCGAACAGATACGCAGTATTTT. This rearrangement joins TRBV5-4 to TRBJ2-3; 12 bases fit TRBD2. The trim removed 3 bases at V and 3 bases at J, leaving 5 bases unmatched. Germline V CDR1 and CDR2: SGHNT, YYREEE (reference sequence). There are 16 residues in the CDR3.

The genes are TRBV29-1 and TRBJ2-1; tentative D call: TRBD1 (5 bases). Trimming removed 7 bases at V and 4 bases at J, with 14 bases between. The germline CDR1 and CDR2 sequences are SQVTM and ANQGSEA. The CDR3 totals 13 residues. CDR3: CSATNTGYNEQFF. The CDR3 DNA follows: TGCAGCGCCACTAACACAGGTTACAATGAGCAGTTCTTC.

The V gene is TRBV28, the J gene TRBJ1-4; TRBD1 matches 8 bases. The V gene's germline CDR1 is MDHEN and CDR2 SYDVKM. The CDR3 extends over 17 amino acids. V lost 2 bases to trimming and J lost 8 bases; unmatched junction nucleotides: 13. The DNA of the CDR3 is TGTGCCAGCAGTTTAGTTCCCCCGGGACAGGCCGGAGAAAAACTGTTTTTT. Translating it yields CASSLVPPGQAGEKLFF.

V gene TRBV5-6 combines with J gene TRBJ1-5, with 7 bases identical to TRBD1. This CDR3 region has 14 residues. Germline values: CDR1 SGHDT, CDR2 YYEEEE. The junction had 3 bases not matched to a gene; V was cut back by 1 base and J by 5 bases. CDR3 protein: CASSLTGAYQPQHF. For the CDR3, the DNA is TGTGCCAGCAGCTTGACAGGGGCCTATCAGCCCCAGCATTTT.

The gene calls are TRBV4-2 and TRBJ2-2; 8 bases fit TRBD2. Per the germline V gene, CDR1 is LGHNA and CDR2 is YNFKEQ. After removal of 0 bases from V and 4 bases from J, the junction contained 1 base not matched to a gene. This CDR3 has 15 amino acids. CDR3 sequence (DNA): TGTGCCAGCAGCCAAGAAGGGACTAGCACCGGGGAGCTGTTTTTT. Translation: CASSQEGTSTGELFF.

The chain combines TRBV6-1 with TRBJ2-7; D is uncertain. Between the trimmed V and J ends, which lost 8 bases and 3 bases, there was a span of 14 bases. CDR3 length equals 13 residues. Germline V lookup: CDR1 MNHNS, CDR2 SASEGT. CDR3: CASGLETNYEQYF. CDR3 DNA: TGTGCCAGCGGTTTAGAGACAAACTACGAGCAGTACTTC.

In its sample, this clone was seen once. The chain links TRBV7-2 to TRBJ2-7, with 11 bases lining up with TRBD1. This CDR3 region has 15 residues. Per germline, CDR1 SGHTA and CDR2 FQGNSA. Unmatched junction bases numbered 6, after V lost 4 bases and J lost 4 bases. The CDR3 nucleotides read TGTGCCAGCAGCTACCGCGGACAGGGGGCGTACGAGCAGTACTTC. This codes for CASSYRGQGAYEQYF.

This chain links TRBV6-5 with TRBJ2-6; 7 bases agree with TRBD1. CDR3 length: 15 amino acids. CDR1 and CDR2 (germline): MNHEY, SVGAGI. The V gene end was trimmed by 8 bases and the J gene end by 0 bases; junction bases not matched to a gene: 4. The CDR3 bases are TGTGCCAGCTGCAGGGGGAACTCTGGGGCCAACGTCCTGACTTTC. Translating gives CASCRGNSGANVLTF.

The chain combines TRBV28 with TRBJ1-5; D not resolved. V was cut by 4 bases and J by 4 bases, with 5 bases left in between. From germline, CDR1 is MDHEN and CDR2 SYDVKM. The CDR3 is 12 residues long. The CDR3 reads CASSSGNQPQHF. The CDR3, as DNA: TGTGCCAGCAGTTCCGGGAATCAGCCCCAGCATTTT.

The rearrangement uses TRBV28 and TRBJ2-1; 9 nucleotides agree with TRBD2. V lost 3 bases to trimming and J lost 7 bases; unmatched junction nucleotides: 1. The CDR3 sequence is 13 residues long. Germline V CDR1 and CDR2: MDHEN, SYDVKM. This CDR3 is CASSLAGGNEQFF. The CDR3 DNA sequence: TGTGCCAGCAGTTTGGCGGGAGGGAATGAGCAGTTCTTC.

The chain combines TRBV19 with TRBJ1-2; D ambiguous. The germline V gene encodes CDR1 LNHDA and CDR2 SQIVND (reference sequence). The CDR3 contains 12 residues. Trimming left V 5 bases short and J 0 bases short, with 4 bases between. This CDR3 reads CASSLPNYGYTF. As DNA, the CDR3 is TGTGCCAGTAGTCTCCCTAACTATGGCTACACCTTC.

This chain links TRBV20-1 with TRBJ2-4; unclear D gene. With 3 bases removed from V and 15 bases from J, the gap between germline ends came to 9 bases. The CDR3 extends over 9 amino acids. Germline-derived CDR1 and CDR2 are DFQATT and SNEGSKA (reference sequence). Written as DNA, the CDR3 is TGCAGTGCTAGTCCCTCCGGGTACTTC. The encoded protein is CSASPSGYF.

This chain joins TRBV5-4 and TRBJ2-1; 7 bases map to TRBD1. The CDR3 contains 14 residues. With 4 bases clipped from V and 10 bases from J, the junction kept 11 bases outside the gene matches. CDR1 is SGHNT and CDR2 is YYREEE in the germline V gene (reference sequence). Here the CDR3 reads CASSRGQDLGEQFF. CDR3 nucleotide sequence: TGTGCCAGCAGCAGAGGACAGGATTTAGGGGAGCAGTTCTTC.

J is TRBJ1-1 and V is TRBV7-9; 7 nucleotides match TRBD1. Germline CDR1 and CDR2: SEHNR and FQNEAQ (reference sequence). V lost 3 bases and J lost 3; bases outside the gene matches: 4. This CDR3 has 14 amino acids. The CDR3 region has the DNA TGTGCCAGCAGCTTGAAGGGGGCGGACACTGAAGCTTTCTTT. This gives the protein CASSLKGADTEAFF. The whole variable domain, remainder taken from reference TRBV7-9 and TRBJ1-1, is DTGVSQNPRHKITKRGQNVTFRCDPISEHNRLYWYRQTLGQGPEFLTYFQNEAQLEKSRLLSDRFSAERPKGSFSTLEIQRTEQGDSAMYLCASSLKGADTEAFFGQGTRLTVV.

This chain connects TRBV30 to TRBJ1-3; no definite D call. CDR1 and CDR2 from the germline V gene are GTSNPN and SVGIG (reference sequence). V lost 5 bases to trimming and J lost 2 bases, with 13 bases between them. The CDR3 is 14 amino acids. Here the CDR3 DNA reads TGTGCCTGGTCCCGTTCCGAGGCTGGAAACACCATATATTTT. It is translated as CAWSRSEAGNTIYF.

V is TRBV19 and J is TRBJ2-3, with D maybe TRBD2 (5 bases). The CDR3 runs to 14 residues. Trimming pared 6 bases from V and 5 bases from J, leaving 15 bases between. Per germline, CDR1 LNHDA and CDR2 SQIVND (reference sequence). In nucleotides, the CDR3 is TGTGCCAGTAGCGCGGAGGTCATCGGAGATACGCAGTATTTT. Amino acid sequence: CASSAEVIGDTQYF.

CDR3 sequence: CASSRPGTSGFQETQYF. The CDR3 region has the DNA TGTGCCAGCAGCCGACCAGGGACTAGCGGGTTCCAAGAGACCCAGTACTTC. The chain carries TRBV13 and TRBJ2-5; 12 nucleotides agree with TRBD2. V dropped 5 bases and J dropped 1; count of bases not matched to a gene: 8. The germline CDR1 and CDR2 sequences are PRHDT and FYEKMQ (reference sequence). The CDR3 spans 17 residues. Full variable domain (outside the CDR3, taken from reference TRBV13 and TRBJ2-5): AAGVIQSPRHLIKEKRETATLKCYPIPRHDTVYWYQQGPGQDPQFLISFYEKMQSDKGSIPDRFSAQQFSDYHSELNMSSLELGDSALYFCASSRPGTSGFQETQYFGPGTRLLVL.

This chain uses TRBV6-5 with TRBJ2-7, with a possible D match to TRBD1 (5 bases). Per the germline V gene, CDR1 is MNHEY and CDR2 is SVGAGI. With 4 bases removed from V and 7 bases from J, the gap between germline ends came to 20 bases. CDR3 length equals 15 residues. CDR3 DNA: TGTGCCAGCAGTTCGCCTGGTCAGGGAATCGAAGAGCAGTACTTC. Protein product: CASSSPGQGIEEQYF.